A selection of T cell receptor beta chains follows, all from one sample in a study of cytotoxic CD8 clonotypes in ibrutinib-treated CLL. This table comes from immunoSEQ multiplex PCR, and its TCRdb copy is limited to in-frame clones, with some not included. The table shows some 200,000 clones, with more than 75% occurring only once. Here the sequenced sample was PBMCs, taken after 12 months of ibrutinib treatment. The origin of the receptors is a human donor with chronic lymphocytic leukemia. The CDR3 runs from the conserved cysteine through the conserved F or W. D genes are given only for firm matches. Where a row states a size, it is once, few, many or the class of an expanded clone; other rows omit it.

J gene | CDR3 length | D gene | V gene | clone size | CDR3 DNA | CDR3 protein
TRBJ1-4 | 13 | - | TRBV6-5 | once | TGTGCCAGCAGTTGGGACATCAGGGAAAAACTGTTTTTT | CASSWDIREKLFF
TRBJ2-7 | 14 | - | TRBV5-4 | - | TGTGCCAGCAGCTTGGAAGGGACTTATTACGAGCAGTACTTC | CASSLEGTYYEQYF
TRBJ2-5 | 13 | - | TRBV5-1 | - | TGCGCCAGCAGCTTGGGGGGACAAGAGACCCAGTACTTC | CASSLGGQETQYF
TRBJ1-2 | 12 | - | TRBV11-2 | - | TGTGCCAGCAGCTTAGATGGAGGGACATCCACCTTC | CASSLDGGTSTF
TRBJ2-7 | 15 | - | TRBV5-1 | few | TGCGCCAGCAGCATATTTTTCGGGGAGTCCTACGAGCAGTACTTC | CASSIFFGESYEQYF
TRBJ2-7 | 21 | TRBD2 | TRBV9 | - | TGTGCCAGCAGCGTAGTGAGTAGCGGGAGGGGTTTCAGTTTGGACTACTACGAGCAGTACTTC | CASSVVSSGRGFSLDYYEQYF
TRBJ2-1 | 12 | - | TRBV11-3 | - | TGTGCCAGCAGCGACGACAGTCCTGAGCAGTTCTTC | CASSDDSPEQFF
TRBJ2-1 | 15 | TRBD2 | TRBV2 | - | TGTGCCAGCAGGTGGGGGGGGAGTTCCTACAATGAGCAGTTCTTC | CASRWGGSSYNEQFF
TRBJ2-1 | 12 | TRBD1 | TRBV28 | - | TGTGCCAGCAGTTCCGACAGGGAAGGGCAGTTCTTC | CASSSDREGQFF
TRBJ2-1 | 16 | TRBD1 | TRBV5-4 | - | TGTGCCAGCAGCTTGGACGGGACAGGGCCCTACAATGAGCAGTTCTTC | CASSLDGTGPYNEQFF
TRBJ2-3 | 15 | TRBD2 | TRBV11-2 | - | TGTGCCAGCAGCTTATTAGCGGGGAGCACAGATACGCAGTATTTT | CASSLLAGSTDTQYF
TRBJ2-2 | 13 | - | TRBV2 | - | TGTGCCAGCAGAGCGGAGTTCACCGGGGAGCTGTTTTTT | CASRAEFTGELFF
TRBJ2-5 | 15 | - | TRBV5-6 | few | TGTGCCAGCAGCTTTACCCCCGGCCCGTTAGAGACCCAGTACTTC | CASSFTPGPLETQYF
TRBJ1-5 | 16 | TRBD1 | TRBV7-8 | few | TGTGCCAGCAGCTTAGGACAGGGCCGAAAAGGTGCGCCCCAGCATTTT | CASSLGQGRKGAPQHF
TRBJ1-1 | 16 | - | TRBV19 | - | TGTGCCAGTAGTACCCCAGGGGCCCATAGAGGAACTGAAGCTTTCTTT | CASSTPGAHRGTEAFF
TRBJ1-1 | 14 | - | TRBV7-2 | - | TGTGCCAGCAGCTTAGTAACCGATAACACTGAAGCTTTCTTT | CASSLVTDNTEAFF
TRBJ2-1 | 13 | TRBD1 | TRBV5-4 | - | TGTGCCAGCATGAGGGGGCTTTACAATGAGCAGTTCTTC | CASMRGLYNEQFF
TRBJ2-1 | 15 | - | TRBV4-1 | - | TGCGCCAGCAGCCTCCTCGGGGGGCCGTACAATGAGCAGTTCTTC | CASSLLGGPYNEQFF
TRBJ1-1 | 14 | - | TRBV10-3 | - | TGTGCCATCAGTTACAGGGAAACGAACACTGAAGCTTTCTTT | CAISYRETNTEAFF
TRBJ1-3 | 13 | - | TRBV2 | - | TGTGCCAGCCACGCAACAACTGGAAACACCATATATTTT | CASHATTGNTIYF
TRBJ2-5 | 17 | TRBD2 | TRBV13 | few | TGTGCCAGCAGCTTTCTCCTCCGGCTAGCGGACCAAGAGACCCAGTACTTC | CASSFLLRLADQETQYF
TRBJ2-7 | 13 | - | TRBV11-2 | - | TGTGCCAGCAGCCGGGGGACATCCTACGAGCAGTACTTC | CASSRGTSYEQYF
TRBJ2-6 | 15 | TRBD1 | TRBV2 | - | TGTGCCCAGGCGAGGGGGCCGGTTGGGGCCAACGTCCTGACTTTC | CAQARGPVGANVLTF
TRBJ1-1 | 14 | - | TRBV27 | - | TGTGCCAGCAGTTTATGGGGGGCCGATACTGAAGCTTTCTTT | CASSLWGADTEAFF
TRBJ2-3 | 13 | - | TRBV11-2 | - | TGTGCCAGCAGCTTAGCCCCGCCAGATACGCAGTATTTT | CASSLAPPDTQYF
TRBJ2-7 | 16 | - | TRBV15 | - | TGTGCCACCAGCAGATTTCAACAAACGAGCTCCTACGAGCAGTACTTC | CATSRFQQTSSYEQYF
TRBJ2-7 | 14 | - | TRBV6-5 | - | TGTGCCAGCAGTTACGGGGGGAAGCCCTACGAGCAGTACTTC | CASSYGGKPYEQYF
TRBJ1-4 | 14 | - | TRBV6-1 | - | TGTGCCAGCAGTGAACAGGGGAGGGATGAAAAACTGTTTTTT | CASSEQGRDEKLFF
TRBJ1-5 | 13 | - | TRBV6-5 | - | TGTGCCAGCAGTTACTCGAAGTGGCAGCCCCAGCATTTT | CASSYSKWQPQHF
TRBJ1-1 | 13 | - | TRBV6-5 | - | TGTGCCAGCAGTTACAATCCGAACACTGAAGCTTTCTTT | CASSYNPNTEAFF
TRBJ2-2 | 16 | - | TRBV18 | few | TGTGCCAGCTCGCCTCCCAGGGGCGGGTTTGCCGGGGAGCTGTTTTTT | CASSPPRGGFAGELFF
TRBJ1-5 | 13 | TRBD1 | TRBV5-1 | once | TGCGCCAGCAGCTGGGACAGGGGTCAGCCCCAGCATTTT | CASSWDRGQPQHF
TRBJ1-1 | 11 | - | TRBV2 | - | TGTGCCAGCATCGGGGGCACTGAAGCTTTCTTT | CASIGGTEAFF
TRBJ2-3 | 13 | - | TRBV6-1 | - | TGTGCCAGCAGTGAGAGGGGTGCAGATACGCAGTATTTT | CASSERGADTQYF
TRBJ2-5 | 13 | - | TRBV6-5 | - | TGTGCCAGCAGTATGAGTCCAGAGGGGACCCAGTACTTC | CASSMSPEGTQYF
TRBJ2-6 | 15 | - | TRBV18 | - | TGTGCCAGCTCACCCGTCCAAGCTGGGGCCAACGTCCTGACTTTC | CASSPVQAGANVLTF
TRBJ2-3 | 14 | TRBD1 | TRBV28 | - | TGTGCCAGCAGTTCGACAGGGGTAGGGGATACGCAGTATTTT | CASSSTGVGDTQYF
TRBJ2-2 | 16 | TRBD2 | TRBV11-1 | - | TGTGCCAGCAGCTTACCCTCGGGGAGGGGCACCGGGGAGCTGTTTTTT | CASSLPSGRGTGELFF
TRBJ1-2 | 13 | - | TRBV6-5 | - | TGTGCCAGCAGTTACCGATCTAACTATGGCTACACCTTC | CASSYRSNYGYTF
TRBJ2-2 | 13 | - | TRBV18 | few | TGTGCCAGCTCACCACCTAACACCGGGGAGCTGTTTTTT | CASSPPNTGELFF
TRBJ2-2 | 11 | - | TRBV12-1 | - | TGTGCCAGCACACCTGTCGGGGAGCTGTTTTTT | CASTPVGELFF